These 26 T cell receptor beta chains share one sample of origin, sequenced in a study of control samples from healthy donors and cancer patients. The method was immunoSEQ multiplex PCR; TCRdb's version includes in-frame clones alone and lacks a portion of them. The table has about 180,000 clones, approximately 90% seen once. The sequenced material came from blood. These receptors originate from a man aged 25-40 years in good health.

This chain uses TRBV28 with TRBJ1-1; a possible D gene is TRBD1 (6 bases). There are 17 residues in the CDR3. V lost 2 bases and J 0 bases, leaving 16 bases between the germline ends. The V gene's germline CDR1 is MDHEN and CDR2 SYDVKM. DNA for the CDR3: TGTGCCAGCAGTTTAGGGCAGGGTCAGGGGTTGAACACTGAAGCTTTCTTT. It encodes CASSLGQGQGLNTEAFF.

The chain has TRBV29-1 and TRBJ1-3; TRBD1 is a possible D gene (5 bases). Germline CDR1 is SQVTM and CDR2 is ANQGSEA. The length of the CDR3 is 15 residues. CDR3: CGAWWQTGSGNTIYF. The CDR3 DNA reads TGCGGGGCATGGTGGCAGACCGGTTCTGGAAACACCATATATTTT.

This clone was seen only once. This chain connects TRBV5-8 to TRBJ1-5; 9 nucleotides agree with TRBD1. V was clipped by 4 bases and J by 7 bases; unmatched bases: 9. The CDR3 contains 15 residues. Per the germline V gene, CDR1 is SGHTS and CDR2 is YDEGEE. The CDR3 nucleotides are TGTGCCAGCAGCCTTGGGACAGGGATTGGCCAGCCCCAGCATTTT. Protein product: CASSLGTGIGQPQHF.

The chain couples TRBV27 to TRBJ2-7, with D perhaps assigned TRBD1 or TRBD2 (5 bases each). Germline V CDR1 and CDR2: MNHEY, SMNVEV (reference sequence). The CDR3 consists of 11 residues. Trimming shortened V by 8 bases and J by 7 bases, and 12 bases separated the two germline ends. The CDR3 sequence: CASGTHLEQYF. CDR3 coding DNA: TGTGCCAGCGGGACCCACTTGGAGCAGTACTTC.

J is TRBJ1-4 and V is TRBV28; D gene unclear. V was shortened by 6 bases and J by 5 bases, with 10 bases between the two germline ends. The CDR3 has 13 residues. Germline-derived CDR1 and CDR2 are MDHEN and SYDVKM. This CDR3 is CASRASLNEKLFF. CDR3 sequence (DNA): TGTGCCAGCAGAGCCAGCCTGAATGAAAAACTGTTTTTT. The full variable domain, with the rest looked up from reference TRBV28 and TRBJ1-4, is DVKVTQSSRYLVKRTGEKVFLECVQDMDHENMFWYRQDPGLGLRLIYFSYDVKMKEKGDIPEGYSVSREKKERFSLILESASTNQTSMYLCASRASLNEKLFFGSGTQLSVL.

The chain uses TRBV24-1 and TRBJ2-2, with 11 bases identical to TRBD1. CDR1 and CDR2 (germline): KGHDR, SFDVKD. The V segment lost 7 bases and the J segment 3 bases; nucleotides outside the gene matches: 6. The CDR3 covers 16 residues. CDR3 coding DNA: TGTGCCACCAGAGTTGCGGGACAGGGGGACACCGGGGAGCTGTTTTTT. It codes for CATRVAGQGDTGELFF.

The CDR3 nucleotides read TGCGCCAGCAGCTTGGAAGACAGGGGGTTCACAGATACGCAGTATTTT. It encodes CASSLEDRGFTDTQYF. The chain uses TRBV5-1 and TRBJ2-3, with 9 bases that match TRBD1. CDR3 length: 16 amino acids. Germline V lookup: CDR1 SGHRS, CDR2 YFSETQ. After removal of 0 bases from V and 2 bases from J, the junction contained 4 bases not matched to a gene.

J is TRBJ1-1 and V is TRBV6-1; 7 bases align to TRBD1. There are 16 residues in the CDR3. J was trimmed by 6 bases and V by 3 bases; bases with no gene match: 13. Germline V CDR1 and CDR2: MNHNS, SASEGT. The CDR3 sequence is CASSDRRDRGKSEAFF. The CDR3 DNA reads TGTGCCAGCAGTGATAGGCGGGACAGAGGGAAATCTGAAGCTTTCTTT.

This chain joins TRBV7-9 and TRBJ1-2; TRBD1 matches at 12 bases. The CDR3 spans 15 residues. The germline V gene has CDR1 SEHNR and CDR2 FQNEAQ (reference sequence). Trimming at V came to 4 bases and at J to 7 bases, leaving 7 bases not matched to a gene. CDR3 in DNA: TGTGCCAGCAGCTCCCCGGGACAGGGGGCGCGTGGCTACACCTTC. As protein: CASSSPGQGARGYTF. Using reference TRBV7-9 and TRBJ1-2 for the parts outside the CDR3, the full variable domain is DTGVSQNPRHKITKRGQNVTFRCDPISEHNRLYWYRQTLGQGPEFLTYFQNEAQLEKSRLLSDRFSAERPKGSFSTLEIQRTEQGDSAMYLCASSSPGQGARGYTFGSGTRLTVV.

The chain employs TRBV12-2 and TRBJ1-4. TRBV12-2 is a pseudogene locus. The CDR3 has 15 amino acids. This CDR3 reads CASRLVTAWIGKLFF. CDR3 nucleotides: TGTGCAAGTCGCTTAGTTACCGCTTGGATTGGAAAACTGTTTTTT.

The chain is built from TRBV6-5 and TRBJ1-2, with 7 positions matching TRBD1. The CDR3 is 13 amino acids. CDR1 MNHEY and CDR2 SVGAGI come from the germline V gene. V was pared by 2 bases and J by 6 bases, with 3 bases of the junction left unmatched. The CDR3 loop reads CASSYRGTDGYTF. CDR3 in DNA: TGTGCCAGCAGTTACCGAGGGACAGATGGCTACACCTTC.

The chain has TRBV30 and TRBJ2-2, with no clear D. From germline, CDR1 is GTSNPN and CDR2 SVGIG (reference sequence). V was trimmed by 0 bases and J by 2 bases, leaving 4 bases between them. There are 13 residues in the CDR3. CDR3 DNA: TGTGCCTGGAGTGTATTTAACACCGGGGAGCTGTTTTTT. Its translation is CAWSVFNTGELFF. The variable domain in full, completed from reference TRBV30 and TRBJ2-2, reads SQTIHQWPATLVQPVGSPLSLECTVEGTSNPNLYWYRQAAGRGLQLLFYSVGIGQISSEVPQNLSASRPQDRQFILSSKKLLLSDSGFYLCAWSVFNTGELFFGEGSRLTVL.

V gene TRBV19 combines with J gene TRBJ1-4, with D tentatively TRBD1 (5 bases). V lost 4 bases, J lost 7 bases, and 22 bases lay in between. Germline CDR1 LNHDA, CDR2 SQIVND (reference sequence). This CDR3 region has 17 residues. The CDR3 spells CASSTPPRGAGLEKLFF. CDR3 bases: TGTGCCAGTAGTACGCCCCCAAGGGGCGCGGGCCTTGAAAAACTGTTTTTT.

The CDR3 DNA sequence: TGTGCCAGCAGCCAGCAACAGAATCAGCCCCAGCATTTT. Its translation: CASSQQQNQPQHF. The chain has TRBV3-1 (or the pseudogene TRBV3-2) and TRBJ1-5; D remains unclear. The ends were cut back, 3 bases at V and 4 bases at J, with 7 bases in the middle. CDR1 is LGHDT, CDR2 YNNKEL, per germline (reference sequence). This CDR3 comprises 13 residues.

J is TRBJ2-3 and V is TRBV12-5; D is possibly TRBD1 (5 bases). The CDR3 has 12 amino acids. V lost 6 bases to trimming and J lost 8 bases, with 12 bases between them. The germline V gene encodes CDR1 LGHNT and CDR2 FRNRAP. The CDR3 region is CASGGRAVTQYF. DNA for the CDR3: TGTGCTAGTGGAGGCAGGGCAGTTACGCAGTATTTT.

The CDR3 protein is CASRGGRETQYF. CDR3 coding DNA: TGTGCCAGTCGAGGGGGGAGAGAGACCCAGTACTTC. This chain connects TRBV2 to TRBJ2-5; D may correspond to TRBD1 or TRBD2 (6 bases each). The germline V gene has CDR1 SNHLY and CDR2 FYNNEI. CDR3 length: 12 amino acids. The V end was cut by 9 bases, the J end by 4 bases, with 12 bases between.

This clone has only one observation. Other DNA sequences within the sample encode an identical CDR3. The rearrangement uses TRBV7-9 and TRBJ2-5, with D perhaps assigned TRBD1 or TRBD2 (6 bases each). The germline V gene encodes CDR1 SEHNR and CDR2 FQNEAQ (reference sequence). The CDR3 contains 13 residues. With 2 bases removed from V and 4 bases from J, the gap between germline ends came to 8 bases. CDR3: CASSLRGAETQYF. DNA for the CDR3: TGTGCCAGCAGCTTAAGGGGGGCAGAGACCCAGTACTTC.

The chain links TRBV27 to TRBJ1-2, with D hard to call. The V and J ends lost 3 bases and 5 bases respectively, with 19 bases between them. CDR3 length: 16 residues. Germline CDR1 is MNHEY and CDR2 is SMNVEV (reference sequence). In DNA, the CDR3 is TGTGCCAGCAGTTTGACGGCTCTACCCATCCCTTATGGCTACACCTTC. It encodes CASSLTALPIPYGYTF.

The chain carries TRBV6-4 and TRBJ1-5; D possibly corresponds to TRBD1 (5 bases). Germline CDR1 is MRHNA and CDR2 is SNTAGT. V was trimmed by 2 bases and J by 6 bases, leaving 20 bases between them. The CDR3 runs 17 residues. The CDR3 DNA reads TGTGCCAGCAGTGACAGCGCTATGGCAGGGAAACGTCAGCCCCAGCATTTT. Its translation: CASSDSAMAGKRQPQHF.

This clone was detected only once. The V and J genes are TRBV3-1 (or the pseudogene TRBV3-2) and TRBJ2-7; 10 nucleotides line up with TRBD1. Germline V gives CDR1 LGHDT, CDR2 YNNKEL (reference sequence). The junction had 6 bases not matched to a gene; V was cut back by 5 bases and J by 2 bases. CDR3 length equals 15 residues. The CDR3 spells CASSSGQGSTYEQYF. The CDR3 coding sequence is TGTGCCAGCAGCTCGGGACAGGGGTCGACCTACGAGCAGTACTTC.

The chain employs TRBV5-1 and TRBJ1-1; unclear D gene. V lost 1 base and J lost 5, with 9 bases in between. CDR3 length: 13 residues. The germline V gene encodes CDR1 SGHRS and CDR2 YFSETQ. In DNA form, the CDR3 reads TGCGCCAGCAGCTTGCAGGAGGGAACTGAAGCTTTCTTT. Protein: CASSLQEGTEAFF.

The rearrangement links TRBV29-1 to TRBJ1-1, with a possible D match to TRBD1 (5 bases). The germline V and J ends were trimmed by 6 bases and 1 base, with 12 bases remaining between them. CDR1 and CDR2 (germline): SQVTM, ANQGSEA. This CDR3 comprises 13 residues. Written as DNA, the CDR3 is TGCAGCGTGGAATCCGGGACGAACACTGAAGCTTTCTTT. Translated: CSVESGTNTEAFF.

The V call is TRBV28, the J call TRBJ1-2; D is unresolved. V lost 0 bases to trimming and J lost 1 base, with 18 bases between them. This CDR3 has 18 residues. CDR1 and CDR2 (germline): MDHEN, SYDVKM. The CDR3 region has the DNA TGTGCCAGCAGTTTATGGCCCCCGAGTCTGGGAATTAACTATGGCTACACCTTC. Translation: CASSLWPPSLGINYGYTF.

This chain connects TRBV6-5 to TRBJ2-2, with D tentatively TRBD2 (5 bases). The CDR3 contains 14 residues. V lost 10 bases and J 3 bases, leaving 15 bases between the germline ends. CDR1 MNHEY and CDR2 SVGAGI come from the germline V gene. CDR3 sequence (DNA): TGTGCCACGTCTAGGACTGTTGACACCGGGGAGCTGTTTTTT. Its protein product is CATSRTVDTGELFF.

The chain joins TRBV9 to TRBJ2-1, with D uncertain. Germline-derived CDR1 and CDR2 are SGDLS and YYNGEE. CDR3 length: 13 amino acids. Trimming took off 0 bases at V and 2 bases at J, with 3 bases between the two ends. The CDR3 bases are TGTGCCAGCAGCGTAGGAGCCTACAATGAGCAGTTCTTC. Its protein product is CASSVGAYNEQFF.

V usage is TRBV7-2 and J usage is TRBJ1-1, with D possibly being TRBD1 (5 bases). Germline-derived CDR1 and CDR2 are SGHTA and FQGNSA. The CDR3 runs to 15 residues. Between the trimmed V and J ends, which lost 0 bases and 10 bases, there was a span of 18 bases. In nucleotides, the CDR3 is TGTGCCAGCAGCTTAGCCCCCCCTAGCGGGGCGGGAGCTTTCTTT. It translates to CASSLAPPSGAGAFF.